One and the same sample provided the 20 T cell receptor beta chains below, sequenced in a study of shared clonotypes between healthy human individuals. The data were produced by immunoSEQ multiplex PCR, yet TCRdb's version contains in-frame clones alone and is incomplete. The sample lists about 320,000 clones, roughly 91% occurring once. The specimen was memory CD8+ T cells sorted from blood. Sample subset: CD45RO+ cells pooled with CCR7-negative TemRA cells. Every receptor here comes from a man between 18 and 29 years old in good health.

As to this clone: At one end the junction does not follow the germline gene, possibly because of a read error. The chain recombines TRBV25-1 with TRBJ2-3; TRBD2 might be the D (6 bases). CDR1 is MGHDK and CDR2 is SYGVNS in the germline V gene. The CDR3 contains 16 residues. This chain's CDR3 is CASSEYTSLSTDTQYF. CDR3 coding DNA: TGTGCCAGCAGTGAATATACTAGCCTAAGCACGGATACGCAGTATTTT. Using reference TRBV25-1 and TRBJ2-3 for the parts outside the CDR3, the full variable domain is EADIYQTPRYLVIGTGKKITLECSQTMGHDKMYWYQQDPGMELHLIHYSYGVNSTEKGDLSSESTVSRIRTEHFPLTLESARPSHTSQYLCASSEYTSLSTDTQYFGPGTRLTVL.

The rearrangement joins TRBV29-1 to TRBJ2-7, with 8 positions matching TRBD2. This CDR3 has 13 amino acids. Germline V gene sequence: CDR1 SQVTM, CDR2 ANQGSEA. With V trimmed by 2 bases and J by 2 bases, 2 bases remained unmatched. The CDR3 DNA is TGCAGCGTTGAATTCGGGAGGGCCTACGAGCAGTACTTC. Residues: CSVEFGRAYEQYF.

The V and J genes are TRBV5-4 and TRBJ2-2; 11 bases align to TRBD1. Germline lookup yields CDR1 SGHNT and CDR2 YYREEE (reference sequence). CDR3 size: 17 residues. V gave up 4 bases and J gave up 0 bases; unmatched junction bases: 5. The CDR3 nucleotides are TGTGCCAGCAGCCCTCCGGGACAGGGGGCGAACACCGGGGAGCTGTTTTTT. Its translation is CASSPPGQGANTGELFF.

Worth noting for this clone: Other DNA sequences of this sample code for an identical CDR3. The V gene is TRBV7-9, the J gene TRBJ2-3; unclear D gene. This CDR3 is built from 12 residues. V was trimmed by 2 bases and J by 2 bases, leaving 2 bases between them. Germline V lookup: CDR1 SEHNR, CDR2 FQNEAQ (reference sequence). CDR3 DNA: TGTGCCAGCAGCTTAATCACAGATACGCAGTATTTT. The encoded protein is CASSLITDTQYF.

This clone came up many times. The sample carries other DNA sequences with the same CDR3. The gene calls are TRBV7-9 and TRBJ1-1; D not resolved. The CDR3 runs to 14 residues. Germline V lookup: CDR1 SEHNR, CDR2 FQNEAQ (reference sequence). The germline V and J ends were trimmed by 1 base and 1 base, with 7 bases remaining between them. This chain's CDR3 is CASSLVFENTEAFF. The CDR3 nucleotides read TGTGCCAGCAGCTTAGTCTTCGAGAACACTGAAGCTTTCTTT.

The chain employs TRBV7-9 and TRBJ1-5, with unresolved D. The CDR3 sequence is 13 residues long. Germline assignment: CDR1 SEHNR and CDR2 FQNEAQ (reference sequence). Trimming left V 3 bases short and J 5 bases short, with 8 bases between. In nucleotides, the CDR3 is TGTGCCAGCAGCTTGGACGGCTATCAGCCCCAGCATTTT. Its protein product is CASSLDGYQPQHF.

V is TRBV6-1 and J is TRBJ1-1, with 7 bases aligning to TRBD1. V lost 5 bases and J lost 3; bases outside the gene matches: 3. Germline V gene lookup returns CDR1 MNHNS and CDR2 SASEGT. The length of the CDR3 is 13 residues. Here the CDR3 DNA reads TGTGCCAGCAGTCCGGGACAGCACACTGAAGCTTTCTTT. Its translation is CASSPGQHTEAFF.

The chain combines TRBV30 with TRBJ2-3; TRBD2 aligns across 7 bases. CDR1 and CDR2 from the germline V gene are GTSNPN and SVGIG (reference sequence). V lost 3 bases and J lost 2; bases outside the gene matches: 11. CDR3 size: 16 residues. The CDR3 DNA follows: TGTGCCTGGAGCATTCTAGCGGACCAACACACAGATACGCAGTATTTT. It codes for CAWSILADQHTDTQYF.

This clone was detected only once. The J gene is TRBJ2-5, the V gene TRBV7-9; possibly TRBD1 or TRBD2 for D (5 bases each). The V gene lost 5 bases and the J gene lost 5 bases, with 18 bases spanning the gap. The CDR3 totals 15 residues. Germline assignment: CDR1 SEHNR and CDR2 FQNEAQ (reference sequence). CDR3 region: CASSPPRAGIETQYF. Written as DNA, the CDR3 is TGTGCCAGCAGCCCCCCGCGGGCAGGGATCGAGACCCAGTACTTC.

As for this clone: The sample carries other DNA sequences with the same CDR3. V usage is TRBV6-5 and J usage is TRBJ2-1; D gene ambiguous. CDR1 and CDR2 from the germline V gene are MNHEY and SVGAGI. V was pared by 4 bases and J by 6 bases, with 4 bases between. This CDR3 is built from 11 residues. The chain's CDR3 is CASSSSNEQFF. The CDR3, as DNA: TGTGCCAGCAGTTCTAGCAATGAGCAGTTCTTC.

V usage is TRBV5-5 and J usage is TRBJ1-2; weak D call: TRBD1 (5 bases). The CDR3 has 16 amino acids. Trimming took off 3 bases at V and 2 bases at J, with 17 bases between the two ends. Germline V gene lookup returns CDR1 SGHKS and CDR2 YYEKEE (reference sequence). CDR3 in amino acids: CASSWTEGTGNYGYTF. CDR3 sequence (DNA): TGTGCCAGCAGCTGGACCGAGGGGACGGGGAACTATGGCTACACCTTC.

In its sample, this clone was seen a few times. The identical CDR3 is also encoded by other nucleotide sequences in the sample. The V call is TRBV7-3, the J call TRBJ2-5, with 10 bases aligning to TRBD2. The V gene's germline CDR1 is SGHTA and CDR2 FQGTGA. The CDR3 totals 15 residues. The V gene end was trimmed by 5 bases and the J gene end by 4 bases; junction bases not matched to a gene: 7. The CDR3 here is CASSISGGAGETQYF. In DNA form, the CDR3 reads TGTGCCAGCAGCATCAGCGGGGGGGCGGGAGAGACCCAGTACTTC.

This sequence joins TRBV10-1 and TRBJ2-3; 9 bases agree with TRBD2. CDR3 length: 18 amino acids. Per the germline V gene, CDR1 is WNHNN and CDR2 is SYGVQD (reference sequence). Unmatched junction bases numbered 9, after V lost 2 bases and J lost 0 bases. CDR3 coding DNA: TGCGCCAGCAGTGAGCCTACCGGACTAGCGCCGAGCACAGATACGCAGTATTTT. This encodes CASSEPTGLAPSTDTQYF.

J is TRBJ2-7 and V is TRBV13; 9 nucleotides match TRBD1. Unmatched junction bases numbered 0, after V lost 0 bases and J lost 3 bases. The CDR3 loop spans 14 amino acids. Germline values: CDR1 PRHDT, CDR2 FYEKMQ (reference sequence). The CDR3 DNA reads TGTGCCAGCAGCTTAGGGGACAGGGGCTACGAGCAGTACTTC. Residues: CASSLGDRGYEQYF. The variable domain in full, with the rest retrieved from reference TRBV13 and TRBJ2-7, is AAGVIQSPRHLIKEKRETATLKCYPIPRHDTVYWYQQGPGQDPQFLISFYEKMQSDKGSIPDRFSAQQFSDYHSELNMSSLELGDSALYFCASSLGDRGYEQYFGPGTRLTVT.

The chain uses TRBV7-8 and TRBJ2-5; D gene uncertain. Germline CDR1 SGHVS, CDR2 FQNEAQ. The V end was cut by 1 base, the J end by 5 bases, with 8 bases between. CDR3 size: 13 residues. The CDR3 reads CASSLGRLETQYF. CDR3 nucleotides: TGTGCCAGCAGCTTAGGCCGTCTGGAGACCCAGTACTTC.

The V and J genes are TRBV19 and TRBJ1-1, with D unresolved. The CDR3 runs 12 residues. V dropped 6 bases and J dropped 6 bases, with 11 bases sitting between them. CDR1 is LNHDA and CDR2 is SQIVND in the germline V gene (reference sequence). The CDR3 sequence: CASSYRPAEAFF. DNA for the CDR3: TGTGCCAGTAGCTATCGACCGGCTGAAGCTTTCTTT.

The V call is TRBV11-2, the J call TRBJ2-7; no definite D call. The CDR3 consists of 14 residues. V lost 4 bases to trimming and J lost 0 bases, with 10 bases between them. The V gene's germline CDR1 is SGHAT and CDR2 FQNNGV. The CDR3 is CASSSKISSYEQYF. DNA of the CDR3: TGTGCCAGCAGCTCGAAGATCAGCTCCTACGAGCAGTACTTC.

The rearrangement joins TRBV7-9 to TRBJ2-7; tentatively, D is TRBD1 (5 bases). Germline values: CDR1 SEHNR, CDR2 FQNEAQ (reference sequence). The CDR3 contains 14 residues. Trimming removed 4 bases from V and 7 bases from J, with 17 bases in between. The CDR3 sequence: CASSSSSGPGEQYF. The CDR3 DNA reads TGTGCCAGCAGCTCAAGCTCCGGGCCAGGGGAGCAGTACTTC.

CDR3 sequence: CASSLTGSSYEQYF. In nucleotides, the CDR3 is TGTGCCAGCAGCTTAACAGGGAGCTCCTACGAGCAGTACTTC. The V call is TRBV7-6, the J call TRBJ2-7; D perhaps matches TRBD1 (6 bases). CDR3 length: 14 amino acids. The germline CDR1 and CDR2 sequences are SGHVS and FNYEAQ. Trimming cost V 2 bases and J 0 bases, with 8 bases left between them.

This rearrangement joins TRBV5-1 to TRBJ1-2; TRBD1 might be the D (6 bases). This CDR3 comprises 12 residues. Between the trimmed V and J ends, which lost 7 bases and 3 bases, there was a span of 10 bases. Per germline, CDR1 SGHRS and CDR2 YFSETQ. In nucleotides, the CDR3 is TGCGCCAGCGTCGGACAGTACTATGGCTACACCTTC. Translating gives CASVGQYYGYTF.